This T cell receptor beta chain was sequenced during a study of blood T cell repertoires in COVID-19. The data were produced by immunoSEQ multiplex PCR, yet TCRdb's version contains in-frame clones alone and is incomplete. The profile shows 60,000 to 80,000 clones, 65% to 90% of them singletons. The CDR3 extends over 19 amino acids. The junction had 16 bases not matched to a gene; V was cut back by 1 base and J by 4 bases. CDR1 SGHDN and CDR2 FVKESK come from the germline V gene. The clonotype originates from a man in his fifties or sixties with acute or convalescent COVID-19. The chain uses TRBV14 and TRBJ1-5; TRBD1 matches 7 bases. The sequenced sample consisted of peripheral blood. The DNA for the CDR3 is TGTGCCAGCAGCCAAGTTGGAGGGCCGGGACAGCGAAAAAATCAGCCCCAGCATTTT. It is translated as CASSQVGGPGQRKNQPQHF.